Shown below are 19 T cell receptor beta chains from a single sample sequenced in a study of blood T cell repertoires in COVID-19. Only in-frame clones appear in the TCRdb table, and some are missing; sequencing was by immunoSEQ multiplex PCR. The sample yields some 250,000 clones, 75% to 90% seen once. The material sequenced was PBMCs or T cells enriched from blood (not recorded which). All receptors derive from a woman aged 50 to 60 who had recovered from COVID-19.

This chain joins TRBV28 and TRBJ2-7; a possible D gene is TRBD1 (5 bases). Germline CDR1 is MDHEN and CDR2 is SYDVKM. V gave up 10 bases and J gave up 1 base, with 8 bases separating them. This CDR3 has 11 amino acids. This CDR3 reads CATYRSYEQYF. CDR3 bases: TGTGCCACTTACAGGTCCTACGAGCAGTACTTC.

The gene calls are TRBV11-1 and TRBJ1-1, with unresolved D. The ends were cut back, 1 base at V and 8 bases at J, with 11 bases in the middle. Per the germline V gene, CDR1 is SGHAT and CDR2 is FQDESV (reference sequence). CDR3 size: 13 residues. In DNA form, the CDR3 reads TGTGCCAGCAGCTTAGTAACCACAGAAGAAGCTTTCTTT. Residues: CASSLVTTEEAFF.

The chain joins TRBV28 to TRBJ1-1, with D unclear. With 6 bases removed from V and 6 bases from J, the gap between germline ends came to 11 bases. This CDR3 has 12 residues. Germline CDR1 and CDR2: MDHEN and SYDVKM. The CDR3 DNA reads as TGTGCCAGCAGCCTATCTATAGCTGAAGCTTTCTTT. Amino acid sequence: CASSLSIAEAFF.

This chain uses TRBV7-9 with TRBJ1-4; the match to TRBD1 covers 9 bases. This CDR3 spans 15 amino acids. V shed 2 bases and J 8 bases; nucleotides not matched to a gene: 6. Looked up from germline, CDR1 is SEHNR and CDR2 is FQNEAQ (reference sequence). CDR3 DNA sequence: TGTGCCAGCAGCTTAAAGGGACAGGGCTACGAAAAACTGTTTTTT. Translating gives CASSLKGQGYEKLFF.

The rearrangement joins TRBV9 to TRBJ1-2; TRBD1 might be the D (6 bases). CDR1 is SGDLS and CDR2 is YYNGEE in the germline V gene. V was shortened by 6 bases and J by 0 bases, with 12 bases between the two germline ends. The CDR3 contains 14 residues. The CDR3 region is CASTRQASNYGYTF. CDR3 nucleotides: TGTGCCAGCACCAGACAGGCGTCTAACTATGGCTACACCTTC.

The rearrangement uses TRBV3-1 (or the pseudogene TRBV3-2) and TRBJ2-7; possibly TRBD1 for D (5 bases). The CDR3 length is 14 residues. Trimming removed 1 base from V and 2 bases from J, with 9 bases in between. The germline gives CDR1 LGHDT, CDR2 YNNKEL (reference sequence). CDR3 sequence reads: CASSQVAGPYEQYF. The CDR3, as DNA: TGTGCCAGCAGCCAAGTGGCAGGGCCCTACGAGCAGTACTTC.

CDR3 nucleotide sequence: TGTGCCAGCAGCCTAACGGACAGGGGGCCGGGAAACACCATATATTTT. This gives the protein CASSLTDRGPGNTIYF. V is TRBV4-2 and J is TRBJ1-3, with 11 bases that match TRBD1. J gave up 4 bases and V 4 bases, and 6 bases lay outside the gene matches. The CDR3 contains 16 residues. In germline, CDR1 is LGHNA, CDR2 YNFKEQ.

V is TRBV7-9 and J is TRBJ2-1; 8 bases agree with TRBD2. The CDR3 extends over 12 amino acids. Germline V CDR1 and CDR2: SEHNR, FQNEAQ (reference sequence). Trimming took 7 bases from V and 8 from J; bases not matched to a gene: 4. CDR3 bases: TGTGCCAGCACCTCGGGAGGGTATGAGCAGTTCTTC. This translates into CASTSGGYEQFF.

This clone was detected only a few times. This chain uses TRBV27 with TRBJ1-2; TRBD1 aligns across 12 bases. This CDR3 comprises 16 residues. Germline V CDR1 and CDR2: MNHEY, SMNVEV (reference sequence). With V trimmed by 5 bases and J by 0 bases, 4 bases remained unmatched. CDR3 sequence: CASSPGTGGSNYGYTF. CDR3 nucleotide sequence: TGTGCCAGCAGTCCCGGGACAGGGGGCTCTAACTATGGCTACACCTTC.

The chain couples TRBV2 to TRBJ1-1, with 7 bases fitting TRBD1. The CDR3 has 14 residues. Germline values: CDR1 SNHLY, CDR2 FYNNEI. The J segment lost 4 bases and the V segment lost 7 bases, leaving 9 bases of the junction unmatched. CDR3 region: CASTRYPGGTEAFF. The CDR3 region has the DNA TGTGCCAGCACTCGTTATCCAGGGGGCACTGAAGCTTTCTTT.

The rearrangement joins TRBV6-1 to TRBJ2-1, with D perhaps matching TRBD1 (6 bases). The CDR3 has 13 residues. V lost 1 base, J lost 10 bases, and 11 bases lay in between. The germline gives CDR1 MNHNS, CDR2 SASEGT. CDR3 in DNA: TGTGCCAGCAGTGAAGATTTAAGGGGGGAGCAGTTCTTC. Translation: CASSEDLRGEQFF.

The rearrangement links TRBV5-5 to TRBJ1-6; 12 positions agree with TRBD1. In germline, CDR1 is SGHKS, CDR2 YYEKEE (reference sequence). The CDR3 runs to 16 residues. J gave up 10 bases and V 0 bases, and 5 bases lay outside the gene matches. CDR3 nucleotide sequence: TGTGCCAGCAGCTTGGAGGGACAGGGGGCCGGATCACCCCTCCACTTT. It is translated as CASSLEGQGAGSPLHF.

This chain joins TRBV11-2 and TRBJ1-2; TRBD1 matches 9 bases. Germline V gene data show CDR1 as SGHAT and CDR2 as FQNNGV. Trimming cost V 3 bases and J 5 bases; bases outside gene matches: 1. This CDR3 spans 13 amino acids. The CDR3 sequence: CASSLDRGYGYTF. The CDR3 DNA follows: TGTGCCAGCAGCTTGGACAGGGGATATGGCTACACCTTC.

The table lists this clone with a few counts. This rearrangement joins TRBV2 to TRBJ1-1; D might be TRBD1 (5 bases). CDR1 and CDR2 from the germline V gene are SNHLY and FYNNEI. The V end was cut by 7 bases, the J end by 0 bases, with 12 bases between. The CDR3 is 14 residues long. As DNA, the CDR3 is TGTGCCAGCACAAAGACAGAGATGAACACTGAAGCTTTCTTT. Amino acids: CASTKTEMNTEAFF.

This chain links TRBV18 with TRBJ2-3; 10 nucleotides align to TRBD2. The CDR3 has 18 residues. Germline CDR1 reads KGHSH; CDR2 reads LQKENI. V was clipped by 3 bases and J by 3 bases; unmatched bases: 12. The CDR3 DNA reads TGTGCCAGCTCACCTATAGGAGGGCCTAGCGGGAGAACAGATACGCAGTATTTT. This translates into CASSPIGGPSGRTDTQYF.

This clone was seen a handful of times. The CDR3 protein is CSAGTLQETQYF. Written as DNA, the CDR3 is TGCAGCGCTGGGACATTACAAGAGACCCAGTACTTC. The chain has TRBV29-1 and TRBJ2-5; D is perhaps TRBD1 (6 bases). The CDR3 sequence is 12 residues long. The germline gives CDR1 SQVTM, CDR2 ANQGSEA. Trimming took off 7 bases at V and 2 bases at J, with 11 bases between the two ends.

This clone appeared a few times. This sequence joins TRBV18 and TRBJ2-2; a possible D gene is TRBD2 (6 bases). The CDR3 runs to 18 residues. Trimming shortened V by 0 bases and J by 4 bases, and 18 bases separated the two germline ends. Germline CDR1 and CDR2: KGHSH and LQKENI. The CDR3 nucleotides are TGTGCCAGCTCACCACCGGCAGGGCAACGGAGGGGCACCGGGGAGCTGTTTTTT. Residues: CASSPPAGQRRGTGELFF.

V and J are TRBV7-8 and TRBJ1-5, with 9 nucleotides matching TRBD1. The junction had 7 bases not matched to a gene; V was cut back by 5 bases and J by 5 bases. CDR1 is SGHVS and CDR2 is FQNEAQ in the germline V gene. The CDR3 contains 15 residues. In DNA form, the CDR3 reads TGTGCCAGCAGCGCTGGACAGGGGAGAGATCAGCCCCAGCATTTT. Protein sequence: CASSAGQGRDQPQHF. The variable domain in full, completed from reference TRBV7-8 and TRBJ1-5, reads GAGVSQSPRYKVAKRGQDVALRCDPISGHVSLFWYQQALGQGPEFLTYFQNEAQLDKSGLPSDRFFAERPEGSVSTLKIQRTQQEDSAVYLCASSAGQGRDQPQHFGDGTRLSIL.

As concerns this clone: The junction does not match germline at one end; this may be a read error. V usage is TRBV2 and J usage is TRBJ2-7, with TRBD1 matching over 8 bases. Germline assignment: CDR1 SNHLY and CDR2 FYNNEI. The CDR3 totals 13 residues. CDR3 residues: CASSVKSGTGLNF. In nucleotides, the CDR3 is TGTGCCAGCAGTGTAAAATCCGGGACAGGATTGAACTTC.